This T cell receptor (beta chain) came from a study of T cell responses to AZD1222 COVID-19 vaccine. Sequencing was performed with immunoSEQ multiplex PCR; in TCRdb, only in-frame clones are kept and a portion is missing. The sample lists approximately 120,000 clones, more than 85% occurring once. The CDR3 is made up of 15 amino acids. The germline CDR1 and CDR2 sequences are SGDLS and YYNGEE. Trimming took 4 bases from V and 4 from J, leaving 17 bases between them. This clonotype was sampled from an adult in good health. The sequencing here drew on peripheral blood, taken on day 0 of AZD1222 vaccination. The V and J genes are TRBV9 and TRBJ1-2; TRBD1 might be the D (5 bases). CDR3 DNA: TGTGCCAGCAGCCCCGAAGGGGCGCCGGGCTATGGCTACACCTTC. Protein: CASSPEGAPGYGYTF.